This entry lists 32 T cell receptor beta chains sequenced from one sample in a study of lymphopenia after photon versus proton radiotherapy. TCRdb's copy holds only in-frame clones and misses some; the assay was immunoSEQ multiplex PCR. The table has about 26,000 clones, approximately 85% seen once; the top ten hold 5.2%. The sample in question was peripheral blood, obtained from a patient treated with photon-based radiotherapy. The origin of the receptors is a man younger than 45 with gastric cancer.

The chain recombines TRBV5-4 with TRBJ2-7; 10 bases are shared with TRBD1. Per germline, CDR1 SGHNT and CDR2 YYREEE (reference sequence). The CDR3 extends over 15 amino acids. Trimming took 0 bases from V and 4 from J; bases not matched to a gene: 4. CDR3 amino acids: CASSLGDRGRYEQYF. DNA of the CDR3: TGTGCCAGCAGCTTGGGGGACAGGGGAAGATACGAGCAGTACTTC.

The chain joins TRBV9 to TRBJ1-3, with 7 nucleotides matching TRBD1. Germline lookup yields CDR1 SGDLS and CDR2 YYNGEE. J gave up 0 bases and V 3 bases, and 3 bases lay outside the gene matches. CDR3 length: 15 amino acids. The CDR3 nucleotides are TGTGCCAGCAGCGCGGGACAGAGCTCTGGAAACACCATATATTTT. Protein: CASSAGQSSGNTIYF.

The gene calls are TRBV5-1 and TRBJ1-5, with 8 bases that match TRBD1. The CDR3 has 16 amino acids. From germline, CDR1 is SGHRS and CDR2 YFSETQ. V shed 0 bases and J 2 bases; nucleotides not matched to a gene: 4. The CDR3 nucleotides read TGCGCCAGCAGCTTGGTACCAGGGGGCGGCAATCAGCCCCAGCATTTT. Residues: CASSLVPGGGNQPQHF. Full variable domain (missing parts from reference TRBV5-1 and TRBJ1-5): KAGVTQTPRYLIKTRGQQVTLSCSPISGHRSVSWYQQTPGQGLQFLFEYFSETQRNKGNFPGRFSGRQFSNSRSEMNVSTLELGDSALYLCASSLVPGGGNQPQHFGDGTRLSIL.

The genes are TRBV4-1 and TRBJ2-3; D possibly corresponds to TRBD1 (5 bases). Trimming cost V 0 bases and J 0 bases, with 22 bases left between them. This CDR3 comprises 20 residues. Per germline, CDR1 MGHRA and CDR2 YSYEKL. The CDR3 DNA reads TGCGCCAGCAGCCAAGATCAGAGTATATGGGGCAAGGGTAGCACAGATACGCAGTATTTT. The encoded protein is CASSQDQSIWGKGSTDTQYF.

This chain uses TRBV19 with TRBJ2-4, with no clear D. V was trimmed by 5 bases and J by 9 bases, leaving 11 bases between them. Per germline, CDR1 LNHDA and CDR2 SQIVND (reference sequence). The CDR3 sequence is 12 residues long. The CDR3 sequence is CASSASSSIQYF. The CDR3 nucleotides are TGTGCCAGTAGTGCTTCTTCATCCATTCAGTACTTC.

The CDR3 bases are TGTGCCAGCAGTTTGTGGCCTCCAGTCAGTTCCCACGAGCAGTACTTC. Protein sequence: CASSLWPPVSSHEQYF. This chain joins TRBV27 and TRBJ2-7; D gene unclear. Germline V CDR1 and CDR2: MNHEY, SMNVEV (reference sequence). V lost 3 bases and J 5 bases, leaving 20 bases between the germline ends. The CDR3 is 16 amino acids.

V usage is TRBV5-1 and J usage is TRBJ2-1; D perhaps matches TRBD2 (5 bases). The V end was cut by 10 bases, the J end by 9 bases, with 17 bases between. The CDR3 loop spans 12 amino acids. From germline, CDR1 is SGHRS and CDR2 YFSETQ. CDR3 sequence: CALNLGSGEQFF. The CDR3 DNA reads TGCGCCCTCAACCTTGGAAGCGGTGAGCAGTTCTTC.

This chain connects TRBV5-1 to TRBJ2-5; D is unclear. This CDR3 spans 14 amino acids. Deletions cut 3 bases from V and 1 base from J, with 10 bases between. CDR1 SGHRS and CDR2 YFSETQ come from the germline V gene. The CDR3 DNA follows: TGCGCCAGCAGCTCCCAAAACAGCCAAGAGACCCAGTACTTC. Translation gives CASSSQNSQETQYF.

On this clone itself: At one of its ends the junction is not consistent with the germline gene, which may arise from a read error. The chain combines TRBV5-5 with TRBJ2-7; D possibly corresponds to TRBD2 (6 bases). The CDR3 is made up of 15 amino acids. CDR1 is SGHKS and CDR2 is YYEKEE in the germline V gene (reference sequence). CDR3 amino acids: CASSQVADLSYEQYF. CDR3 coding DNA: TGCGCCAGCAGCCAAGTAGCGGACTTGTCCTACGAGCAGTACTTC.

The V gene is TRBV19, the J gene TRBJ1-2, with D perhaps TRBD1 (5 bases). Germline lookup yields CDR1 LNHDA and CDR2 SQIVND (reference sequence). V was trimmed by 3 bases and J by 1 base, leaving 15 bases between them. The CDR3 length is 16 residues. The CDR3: CASSISRDRNNYGYTF. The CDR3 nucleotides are TGTGCCAGTAGTATTTCTAGGGACCGGAATAACTATGGCTACACCTTC.

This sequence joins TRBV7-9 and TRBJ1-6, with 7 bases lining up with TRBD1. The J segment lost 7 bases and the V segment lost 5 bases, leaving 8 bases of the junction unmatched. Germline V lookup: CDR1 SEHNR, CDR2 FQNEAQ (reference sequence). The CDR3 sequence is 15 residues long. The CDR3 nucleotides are TGTGCCAGCAGCCCGATGACAGGGCAAAATTCACCCCTCCACTTT. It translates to CASSPMTGQNSPLHF.

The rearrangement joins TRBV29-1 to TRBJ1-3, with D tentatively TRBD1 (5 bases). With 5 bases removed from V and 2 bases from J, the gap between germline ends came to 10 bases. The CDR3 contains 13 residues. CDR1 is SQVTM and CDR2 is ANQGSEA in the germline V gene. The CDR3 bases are TGCAGCGTTATGGTGGGGGCTGGAAACACCATATATTTT. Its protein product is CSVMVGAGNTIYF.

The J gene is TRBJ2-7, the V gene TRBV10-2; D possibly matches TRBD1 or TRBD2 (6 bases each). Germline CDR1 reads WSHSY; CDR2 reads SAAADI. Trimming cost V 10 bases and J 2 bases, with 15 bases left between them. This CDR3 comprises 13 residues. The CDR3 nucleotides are TGCGCCATCTCAGGGGACTCCCCCTACGAGCAGTACTTC. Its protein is CAISGDSPYEQYF.

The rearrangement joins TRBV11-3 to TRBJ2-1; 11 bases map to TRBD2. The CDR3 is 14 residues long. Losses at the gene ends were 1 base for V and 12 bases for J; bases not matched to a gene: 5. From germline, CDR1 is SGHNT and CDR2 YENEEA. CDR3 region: CASSLGLAGGRQFF. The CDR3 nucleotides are TGTGCCAGCAGCTTAGGGCTAGCGGGAGGAAGGCAGTTCTTC.

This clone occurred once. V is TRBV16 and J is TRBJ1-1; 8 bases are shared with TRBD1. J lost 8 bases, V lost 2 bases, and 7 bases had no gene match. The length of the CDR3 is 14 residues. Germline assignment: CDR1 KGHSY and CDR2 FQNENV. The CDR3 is CASSQRTGTNEAFF. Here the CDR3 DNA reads TGTGCCAGCAGCCAAAGGACAGGGACGAACGAAGCTTTCTTT.

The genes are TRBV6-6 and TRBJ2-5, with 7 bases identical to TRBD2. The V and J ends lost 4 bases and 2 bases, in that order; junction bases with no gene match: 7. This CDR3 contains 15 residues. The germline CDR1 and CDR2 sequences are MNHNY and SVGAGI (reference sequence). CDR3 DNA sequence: TGTGCCAGCAGTTTTTTGTCTAGCGGACAAGAGACCCAGTACTTC. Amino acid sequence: CASSFLSSGQETQYF.

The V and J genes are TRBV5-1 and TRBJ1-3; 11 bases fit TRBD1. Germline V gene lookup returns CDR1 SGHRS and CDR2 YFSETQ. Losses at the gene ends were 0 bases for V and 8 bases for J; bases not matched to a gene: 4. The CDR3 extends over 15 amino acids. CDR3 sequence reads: CASSLEGQGADTIYF. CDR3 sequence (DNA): TGCGCCAGCAGCTTGGAAGGACAGGGGGCGGACACCATATATTTT.

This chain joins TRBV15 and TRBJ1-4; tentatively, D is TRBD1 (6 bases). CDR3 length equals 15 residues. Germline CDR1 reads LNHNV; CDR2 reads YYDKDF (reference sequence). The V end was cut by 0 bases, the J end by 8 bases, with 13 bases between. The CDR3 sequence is CATSRDGGPAEKLFF. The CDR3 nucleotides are TGTGCCACCAGCAGAGATGGGGGCCCCGCGGAAAAACTGTTTTTT. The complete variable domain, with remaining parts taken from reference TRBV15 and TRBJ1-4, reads DAMVIQNPRYQVTQFGKPVTLSCSQTLNHNVMYWYQQKSSQAPKLLFHYYDKDFNNEADTPDNFQSRRPNTSFCFLDIRSPGLGDTAMYLCATSRDGGPAEKLFFGSGTQLSVL.

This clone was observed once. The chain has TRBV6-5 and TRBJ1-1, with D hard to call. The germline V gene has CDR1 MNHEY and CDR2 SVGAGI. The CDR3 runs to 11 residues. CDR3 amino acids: CASGRSAEAFF. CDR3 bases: TGTGCTTCCGGGAGGTCGGCTGAAGCTTTCTTT.

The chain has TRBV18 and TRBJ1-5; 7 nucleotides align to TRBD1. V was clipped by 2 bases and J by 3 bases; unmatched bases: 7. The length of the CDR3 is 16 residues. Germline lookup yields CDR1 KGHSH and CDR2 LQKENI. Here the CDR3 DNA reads TGTGCCAGCTCACCAGCCTCGACAGGGAACAATCAGCCCCAGCATTTT. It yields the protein CASSPASTGNNQPQHF. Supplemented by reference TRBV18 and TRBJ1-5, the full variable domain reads NAGVMQNPRHLVRRRGQEARLRCSPMKGHSHVYWYRQLPEEGLKFMVYLQKENIIDESGMPKERFSAEFPKEGPSILRIQQVVRGDSAAYFCASSPASTGNNQPQHFGDGTRLSIL.

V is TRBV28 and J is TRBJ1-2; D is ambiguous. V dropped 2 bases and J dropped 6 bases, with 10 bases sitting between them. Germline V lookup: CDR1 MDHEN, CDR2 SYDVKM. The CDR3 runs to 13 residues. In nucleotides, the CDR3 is TGTGCCAGCAGTTTACAGAGTTACGATGGCTACACCTTC. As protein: CASSLQSYDGYTF.

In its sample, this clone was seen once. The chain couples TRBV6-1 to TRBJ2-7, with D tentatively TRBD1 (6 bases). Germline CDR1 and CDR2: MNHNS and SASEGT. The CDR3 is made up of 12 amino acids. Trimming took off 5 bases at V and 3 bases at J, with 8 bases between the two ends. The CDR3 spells CASSFRGYEQYF. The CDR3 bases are TGTGCCAGCAGTTTCAGGGGCTACGAGCAGTACTTC.

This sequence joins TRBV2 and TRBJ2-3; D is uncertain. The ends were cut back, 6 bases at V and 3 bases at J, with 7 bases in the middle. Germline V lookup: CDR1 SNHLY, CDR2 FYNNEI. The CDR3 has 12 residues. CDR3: CASRELTDTQYF. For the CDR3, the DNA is TGTGCCAGCAGGGAGTTAACAGATACGCAGTATTTT.

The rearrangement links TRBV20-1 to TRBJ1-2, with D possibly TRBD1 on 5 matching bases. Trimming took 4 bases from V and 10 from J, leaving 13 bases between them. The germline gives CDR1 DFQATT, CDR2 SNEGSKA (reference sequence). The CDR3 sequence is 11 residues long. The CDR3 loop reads CSAMVGDSYTF. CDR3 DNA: TGCAGTGCTATGGTGGGGGATTCCTACACCTTC.

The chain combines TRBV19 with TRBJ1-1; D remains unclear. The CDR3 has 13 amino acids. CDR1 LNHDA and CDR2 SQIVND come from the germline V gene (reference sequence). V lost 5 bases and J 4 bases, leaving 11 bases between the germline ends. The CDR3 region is CASSFGKGTEAFF. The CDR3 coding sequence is TGTGCCAGTAGTTTCGGGAAGGGCACTGAAGCTTTCTTT. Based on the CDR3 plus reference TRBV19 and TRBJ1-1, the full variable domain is DGGITQSPKYLFRKEGQNVTLSCEQNLNHDAMYWYRQDPGQGLRLIYYSQIVNDFQKGDIAEGYSVSREKKESFPLTVTSAQKNPTAFYLCASSFGKGTEAFFGQGTRLTVV.

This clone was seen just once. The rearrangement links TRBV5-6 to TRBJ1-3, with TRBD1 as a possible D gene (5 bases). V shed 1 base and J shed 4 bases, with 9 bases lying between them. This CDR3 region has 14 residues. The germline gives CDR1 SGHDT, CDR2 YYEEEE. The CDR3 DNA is TGTGCCAGCAGCTTGAACCAGGGAGGAAACACCATATATTTT. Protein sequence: CASSLNQGGNTIYF.

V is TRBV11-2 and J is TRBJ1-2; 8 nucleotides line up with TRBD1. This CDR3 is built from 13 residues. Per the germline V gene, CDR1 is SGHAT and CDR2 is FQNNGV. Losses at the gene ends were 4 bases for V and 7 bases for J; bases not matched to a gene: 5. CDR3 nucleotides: TGTGCCAGCAGCTCCCACAGGGGGAGTGGCTACACCTTC. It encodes CASSSHRGSGYTF. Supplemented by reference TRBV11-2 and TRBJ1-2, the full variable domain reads EAGVAQSPRYKIIEKRQSVAFWCNPISGHATLYWYQQILGQGPKLLIQFQNNGVVDDSQLPKDRFSAERLKGVDSTLKIQPAKLEDSAVYLCASSSHRGSGYTFGSGTRLTVV.

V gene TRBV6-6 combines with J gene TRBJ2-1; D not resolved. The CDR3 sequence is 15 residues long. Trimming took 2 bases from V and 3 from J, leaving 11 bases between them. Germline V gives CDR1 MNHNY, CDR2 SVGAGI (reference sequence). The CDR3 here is CASSYPDPSYNEQFF. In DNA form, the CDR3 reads TGTGCCAGCAGTTACCCTGATCCGAGCTACAATGAGCAGTTCTTC.

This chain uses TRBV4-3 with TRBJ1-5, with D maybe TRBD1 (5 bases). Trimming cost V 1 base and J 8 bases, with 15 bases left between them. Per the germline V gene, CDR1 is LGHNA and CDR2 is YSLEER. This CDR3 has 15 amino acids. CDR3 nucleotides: TGCGCCAGCAGCCAAGCGGTGGCTACCAGGGAGCCCCAGCATTTT. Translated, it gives CASSQAVATREPQHF.

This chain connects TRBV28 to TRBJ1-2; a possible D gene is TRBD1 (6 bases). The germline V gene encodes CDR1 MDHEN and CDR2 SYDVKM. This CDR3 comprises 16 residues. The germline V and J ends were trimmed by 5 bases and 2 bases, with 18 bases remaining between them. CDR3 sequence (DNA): TGTGCCAGCAGTCTTGTGGCTCATACAGGGAACTATGGCTACACCTTC. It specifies CASSLVAHTGNYGYTF.

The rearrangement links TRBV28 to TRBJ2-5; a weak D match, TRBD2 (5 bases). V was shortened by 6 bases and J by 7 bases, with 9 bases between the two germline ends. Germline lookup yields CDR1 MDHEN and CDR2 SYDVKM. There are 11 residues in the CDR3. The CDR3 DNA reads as TGTGCCAGCAGCGTGGGGAGGACCCAGTACTTC. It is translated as CASSVGRTQYF. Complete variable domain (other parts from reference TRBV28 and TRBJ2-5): DVKVTQSSRYLVKRTGEKVFLECVQDMDHENMFWYRQDPGLGLRLIYFSYDVKMKEKGDIPEGYSVSREKKERFSLILESASTNQTSMYLCASSVGRTQYFGPGTRLLVL.

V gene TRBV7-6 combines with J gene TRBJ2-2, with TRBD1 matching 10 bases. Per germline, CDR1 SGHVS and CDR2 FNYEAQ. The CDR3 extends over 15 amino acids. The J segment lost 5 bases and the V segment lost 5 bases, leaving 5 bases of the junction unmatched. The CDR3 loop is CASSLGQGRTGELFF. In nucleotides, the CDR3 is TGTGCCAGCAGCCTGGGACAGGGGAGGACCGGGGAGCTGTTTTTT.